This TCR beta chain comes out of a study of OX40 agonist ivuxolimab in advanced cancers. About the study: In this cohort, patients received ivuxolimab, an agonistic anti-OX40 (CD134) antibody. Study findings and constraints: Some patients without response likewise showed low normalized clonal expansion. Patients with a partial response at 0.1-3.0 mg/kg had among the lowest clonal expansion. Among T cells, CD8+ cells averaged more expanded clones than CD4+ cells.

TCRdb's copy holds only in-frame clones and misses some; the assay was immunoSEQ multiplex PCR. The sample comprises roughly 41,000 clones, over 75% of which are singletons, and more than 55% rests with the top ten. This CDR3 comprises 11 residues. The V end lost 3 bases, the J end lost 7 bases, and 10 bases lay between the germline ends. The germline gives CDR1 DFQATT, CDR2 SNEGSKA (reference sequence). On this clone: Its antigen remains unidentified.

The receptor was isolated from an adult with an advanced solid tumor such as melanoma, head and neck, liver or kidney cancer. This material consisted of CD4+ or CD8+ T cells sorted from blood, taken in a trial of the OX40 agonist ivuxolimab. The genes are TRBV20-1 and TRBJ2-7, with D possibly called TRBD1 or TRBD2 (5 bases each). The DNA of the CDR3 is TGCAGTGCTAGGAGGGGTGGGGAGCAGTACTTC. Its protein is CSARRGGEQYF.